These 2 T cell receptor beta chains came from one sample sequenced in a study of molecular identifiers for immune sequencing clone quantification. TCRdb re-derived calls from the PCR reads in MiXCR, one entry per CDR3 protein. This table has 460,000 or so distinct CDR3 sequences, about a quarter appearing once. The sample comprised naive CD8+ T cells from blood, with Jurkat cell RNA spiked in. Documented subset: FACS-sorted CD8+CD4-CCR7+CD45RA+ naive T cells. Source of these receptors: a human donor in good health. Some libraries in this study had Jurkat cell RNA spiked in.

This chain joins TRBV27 and TRBJ1-1, with D unclear. The CDR3 sequence is 15 residues long. Germline values: CDR1 MNHEY, CDR2 SMNVEV (reference sequence). Trimming pared 4 bases from V and 3 bases from J, leaving 15 bases between. CDR3 sequence (DNA): TGTGCCAGCAGTTATGGGTCCAGCCTTTACACTGAAGCTTTCTTT. Its translation: CASSYGSSLYTEAFF.

The V and J genes are TRBV19 and TRBJ2-7; no clear D gene. V lost 5 bases to trimming and J lost 4 bases, with 12 bases between them. Germline values: CDR1 LNHDA, CDR2 SQIVND (reference sequence). The CDR3 contains 13 residues. CDR3 amino acids: CASSHGPLYEQYF. The CDR3 DNA sequence: TGTGCCAGTAGTCACGGGCCCTTATACGAGCAGTACTTC.